These T cell receptor beta chains were read from a single sample in a study of T-cell memory formation after mild COVID-19. TCRdb called the 5' RACE reads again in MiXCR, with one record for every CDR3 protein. The sample shows roughly 410,000 distinct CDR3 sequences, more than 20% of them seen only once. The specimen was PBMCs or a T cell subset sorted from them (not recorded which). Receptors originate from an adult woman who had mild COVID-19 (a few samples of this study predate the infection). Cell type and time point are not known. Both conserved end residues are part of each CDR3. The order of the fields is V gene, D gene, clone size, J gene, CDR3 length, CDR3 DNA, CDR3 protein. D genes are given only for firm matches. Clone sizes are given selectively: once, few, many, or a class where the clone is expanded.

v_gene: TRBV5-1; d_gene: TRBD2; abundance: few; j_gene: TRBJ2-5; len: 17; CDR3nt: TGCGCCAGCAGCTCGGGACTAGCGGGAGATATCGGAGAGACCCAGTACTTC; CDR3aa: CASSSGLAGDIGETQYF
v_gene: TRBV6-7; d_gene: -; abundance: few; j_gene: TRBJ2-6; len: 14; CDR3nt: -; CDR3aa: CARYLCPGANVLTF
v_gene: TRBV9; d_gene: -; abundance: few; j_gene: TRBJ1-3; len: 14; CDR3nt: TGTGCCAGCAGCGTAGCCAGCTCTGGAAACACCATATATTTT; CDR3aa: CASSVASSGNTIYF
v_gene: TRBV3-1; d_gene: -; abundance: few; j_gene: TRBJ2-7; len: 16; CDR3nt: TGTGCCAGCAGCCAAGAGGCTGTACAGGTCGCCTACGAGCAGTACTTC; CDR3aa: CASSQEAVQVAYEQYF
v_gene: TRBV6-6; d_gene: -; abundance: -; j_gene: TRBJ1-1; len: 12; CDR3nt: TGTGCCAGCAGTTACTCGGACACTGAAGCTTTCTTT; CDR3aa: CASSYSDTEAFF
v_gene: TRBV19; d_gene: TRBD1; abundance: -; j_gene: TRBJ1-4; len: 15; CDR3nt: TGTGCCAGTAGGAACGCCGGGACAGTGTATGAAAAACTGTTTTTT; CDR3aa: CASRNAGTVYEKLFF
v_gene: TRBV12-3/TRBV12-4; d_gene: TRBD1; abundance: many; j_gene: TRBJ1-2; len: 15; CDR3nt: TGTGCCAGCAGCCTAAAGCTACAGGGGTCGGGGGGCTACACCTTC; CDR3aa: CASSLKLQGSGGYTF
v_gene: TRBV5-1; d_gene: -; abundance: -; j_gene: TRBJ2-7; len: 15; CDR3nt: TGCGCCAGCAGCTTCCTATCCGGGAACTCCTACGAGCAGTACTTC; CDR3aa: CASSFLSGNSYEQYF
v_gene: TRBV4-2; d_gene: -; abundance: few; j_gene: TRBJ2-5; len: 17; CDR3nt: TGTGCCAGCAGCCAAGGCAGAGAAACCATGGCTACAGAGACCCAGTACTTC; CDR3aa: CASSQGRETMATETQYF
v_gene: TRBV6-1; d_gene: -; abundance: -; j_gene: TRBJ1-5; len: 14; CDR3nt: TGTGCCAGCAGTGCACAGGGTGGCAATCAGCCCCAGCATTTT; CDR3aa: CASSAQGGNQPQHF
v_gene: TRBV27; d_gene: -; abundance: -; j_gene: TRBJ1-2; len: 17; CDR3nt: TGTGCCAGCAGTTTCAGGCCTCGCAGGGATACTAAAGGAGGCTACACCTTC; CDR3aa: CASSFRPRRDTKGGYTF
v_gene: TRBV5-1; d_gene: TRBD2; abundance: few; j_gene: TRBJ2-3; len: 15; CDR3nt: TGCGCCAGCAGCTTGAATGTGGGAGGGGCAGATACGCAGTATTTT; CDR3aa: CASSLNVGGADTQYF
v_gene: TRBV6-8; d_gene: TRBD2; abundance: -; j_gene: TRBJ2-7; len: 16; CDR3nt: TGCGCCAGCAGCTCCTCGAGCGGGGGGACCCCCTACGAGCAGTACTTC; CDR3aa: CASSSSSGGTPYEQYF
v_gene: TRBV24-1; d_gene: -; abundance: -; j_gene: TRBJ1-1; len: 16; CDR3nt: TGTGCCACCAGTGATTTGCAGGGGTTGGGCGGCACTGAAGCTTTCTTT; CDR3aa: CATSDLQGLGGTEAFF
v_gene: TRBV3-1; d_gene: TRBD2; abundance: -; j_gene: TRBJ2-1; len: 16; CDR3nt: TGTGCCAGCAGCCCGGTCGCGGGGGGGTCCTGGGATGAGCAGTTCTTC; CDR3aa: CASSPVAGGSWDEQFF
v_gene: TRBV5-1; d_gene: TRBD1; abundance: few; j_gene: TRBJ2-3; len: 15; CDR3nt: TGCGCCAGCAGCCCGGGACAGGGGATGGGAGATACGCAGTATTTT; CDR3aa: CASSPGQGMGDTQYF
v_gene: TRBV20-1; d_gene: -; abundance: -; j_gene: TRBJ1-2; len: 13; CDR3nt: TGCAGTGCCAGAACCGGCGCCCGGGGAGGCTACACCTTC; CDR3aa: CSARTGARGGYTF
v_gene: TRBV7-2; d_gene: TRBD1; abundance: -; j_gene: TRBJ2-1; len: 12; CDR3nt: TGTGCCAGCAGCATAACGGACAGGTGGCAGTTCTTC; CDR3aa: CASSITDRWQFF